This TCR beta chain was sequenced for a study of blood T cell repertoires in COVID-19. In the study overall: Spain, Italy and the United States supplied samples that represented acute and convalescent COVID-19. In each case, the material was cDNA or gDNA derived from T cells, B-cell-depleted T cells, or PBMCs.

As regards this clone: Distinct nucleotide sequences in the sample also encode this CDR3.

Germline loops: CDR1 SGHRS, CDR2 YFSETQ. Trimming cost V 0 bases and J 2 bases, with 7 bases left between them. The CDR3 covers 14 residues. TCRdb's copy holds only in-frame clones and misses some; the assay was immunoSEQ multiplex PCR. The sample records 150,000 to 200,000 clones, approximately 85% being singletons. This chain links TRBV5-1 with TRBJ2-3; a possible D gene is TRBD1 (5 bases). The sequenced sample consisted of peripheral blood. The clonotype comes from a man in his sixties who had recovered from COVID-19. DNA of the CDR3: TGCGCCAGCAGCTTGGGACAGTCCACAGATACGCAGTATTTT. Its protein product is CASSLGQSTDTQYF.